Below are 30 T cell receptor beta chains sequenced from a single sample in a study of blood T cells in healthy people across ages. The authors ran a second PCR of about 7 to 11 cycles using a sample-barcoded 5' primer and a J-beta primer mix. MiXCR, run by TCRdb on the 5' RACE reads, gives a single entry per CDR3 protein. The data show roughly 860,000 distinct CDR3 sequences, under 80% seen once. Sequenced input: blood. The source is a man aged 25-45 years in good health.

This chain joins TRBV4-3 and TRBJ2-7; no definite D call. From germline, CDR1 is LGHNA and CDR2 YSLEER. The V and J ends lost 0 bases and 4 bases respectively, with 7 bases between them. CDR3 length: 13 amino acids. The CDR3 coding sequence is TGCGCCAGCAGCCAAGAAGACGGTTACGAGCAGTACTTC. Translated: CASSQEDGYEQYF.

This chain connects TRBV7-9 to TRBJ2-7; 7 bases align to TRBD1. In germline, CDR1 is SEHNR, CDR2 FQNEAQ (reference sequence). The length of the CDR3 is 14 residues. After removal of 4 bases from V and 7 bases from J, the junction contained 10 bases not matched to a gene. The CDR3 DNA follows: TGTGCCAGCAGCTCCCCGACAGGGCTCGCTGAGCAGTACTTC. Translation gives CASSSPTGLAEQYF.

V is TRBV9 and J is TRBJ1-2; possible D gene TRBD1, 5 bases. The CDR3 consists of 19 residues. CDR1 is SGDLS and CDR2 is YYNGEE in the germline V gene. V was clipped by 4 bases and J by 6 bases, with 31 bases between them. CDR3 nucleotide sequence: TGTGCCAGCAGCACCCAAAGCCGACTAAACCGGGGACGGGGGGATGGCTACACCTTC. This translates into CASSTQSRLNRGRGDGYTF.

This clonotype has more than one count but fewer than ten. The chain employs TRBV12-3 or TRBV12-4 and TRBJ2-1; TRBD1 aligns across 8 bases. Trimming cost V 10 bases and J 7 bases; bases outside gene matches: 15. The CDR3 consists of 15 residues. The CDR3 here is CATGSTGTGGNEQFF. The CDR3 nucleotides are TGTGCCACCGGATCTACGGGGACAGGTGGGAATGAGCAGTTCTTC.

This sequence joins TRBV4-2 and TRBJ2-4; 11 positions match TRBD2. The CDR3 runs to 19 residues. The germline V gene encodes CDR1 LGHNA and CDR2 YNFKEQ. V shed 4 bases and J 3 bases; nucleotides not matched to a gene: 14. The CDR3 protein is CASSPGTSGTLGGKNIQYF. Written as DNA, the CDR3 is TGTGCCAGCAGCCCAGGGACTAGCGGAACCCTTGGAGGCAAAAACATTCAGTACTTC.

The genes are TRBV10-3 and TRBJ2-5; tentatively, D is TRBD1 (5 bases). Looked up from germline, CDR1 is ENHRY and CDR2 is SYGVKD. The CDR3 covers 12 residues. The V end was cut by 10 bases, the J end by 2 bases, with 11 bases between. CDR3 amino acids: CATADNQETQYF. As DNA, the CDR3 is TGTGCCACCGCGGACAATCAAGAGACCCAGTACTTC.

This chain uses TRBV29-1 with TRBJ2-2; D call uncertain. Germline CDR1 reads SQVTM; CDR2 reads ANQGSEA. The length of the CDR3 is 12 residues. Deletions cut 3 bases from V and 9 bases from J, with 11 bases between. CDR3 coding DNA: TGCAGCGTTGAGTTAGGAGTCCGGGAGCTGTTTTTT. Translating gives CSVELGVRELFF.

J is TRBJ2-1 and V is TRBV4-3, with 12 bases that match TRBD2. J gave up 6 bases and V 0 bases, and 6 bases lay outside the gene matches. Germline CDR1 LGHNA, CDR2 YSLEER. This CDR3 spans 17 amino acids. Here the CDR3 DNA reads TGCGCCAGCAGCCAAGAGGTCGGACTAGCGGGGTTCAATGAGCAGTTCTTC. It translates to CASSQEVGLAGFNEQFF.

The chain joins TRBV7-9 to TRBJ2-3; D might be TRBD1 or TRBD2, each matching 5 bases. Trimming removed 8 bases from V and 4 bases from J, with 16 bases in between. This CDR3 is built from 14 residues. CDR1 is SEHNR, CDR2 FQNEAQ, per germline (reference sequence). CDR3 amino acids: CASFGAGLADTQYF. In DNA form, the CDR3 reads TGTGCCAGCTTCGGGGCAGGGCTGGCAGATACGCAGTATTTT.

The chain employs TRBV27 and TRBJ2-1, with D perhaps TRBD1 or TRBD2 (5 bases each). CDR3 size: 14 residues. The germline CDR1 and CDR2 sequences are MNHEY and SMNVEV (reference sequence). The V end was cut by 4 bases, the J end by 9 bases, with 16 bases between. CDR3 in amino acids: CASSSVREGTEQFF. The CDR3 bases are TGTGCCAGCAGTTCGGTTAGAGAAGGGACTGAGCAGTTCTTC.

The rearrangement links TRBV27 to TRBJ2-1; D is unresolved. Germline V gene data show CDR1 as MNHEY and CDR2 as SMNVEV (reference sequence). Trimming shortened V by 2 bases and J by 4 bases, and 9 bases separated the two germline ends. The CDR3 contains 14 residues. The CDR3 DNA sequence: TGTGCCAGCAGTTTAAGGATCTATTACAATGAGCAGTTCTTC. This translates into CASSLRIYYNEQFF.

This clonotype was found a few times. The chain's CDR3 is CANSGTSGRYNEQFF. In DNA, the CDR3 is TGTGCCAACTCCGGGACTAGCGGTCGATACAATGAGCAGTTCTTC. The V call is TRBV2, the J call TRBJ2-1, with 11 bases fitting TRBD2. CDR1 is SNHLY, CDR2 FYNNEI, per germline. Losses at the gene ends were 10 bases for V and 4 bases for J; bases not matched to a gene: 9. This CDR3 has 15 residues.

J is TRBJ2-1 and V is TRBV29-1, with 10 bases fitting TRBD1. CDR1 SQVTM and CDR2 ANQGSEA come from the germline V gene. J gave up 4 bases and V 7 bases, and 4 bases lay outside the gene matches. This CDR3 comprises 13 residues. The CDR3 nucleotides are TGCAGCGCGACGGGACAGGGGTACAATGAGCAGTTCTTC. Protein sequence: CSATGQGYNEQFF.

The rearrangement joins TRBV7-2 to TRBJ2-4, with TRBD1 matching over 9 bases. The CDR3 totals 15 residues. Germline loops: CDR1 SGHTA, CDR2 FQGNSA. V was pared by 5 bases and J by 8 bases, with 10 bases of the junction left unmatched. The CDR3 reads CASSPGGTGGHIQYF. In nucleotides, the CDR3 is TGTGCCAGCAGCCCCGGTGGCACAGGGGGCCACATTCAGTACTTC.

This clonotype was seen ten or more times. The chain carries TRBV6-6 and TRBJ2-7; no clear D. The germline V gene has CDR1 MNHNY and CDR2 SVGAGI (reference sequence). The CDR3 contains 10 residues. V lost 9 bases and J lost 7, with 10 bases in between. CDR3 region: CASSEREQYF. As DNA, the CDR3 is TGTGCCAGTTCTGAGAGGGAGCAGTACTTC.

The rearrangement joins TRBV24-1 to TRBJ1-1; D unresolved. Germline CDR1 is KGHDR and CDR2 is SFDVKD. The CDR3 totals 14 residues. V shed 3 bases and J shed 5 bases, with 12 bases lying between them. CDR3 loop: CATSDATSITEAFF. CDR3 bases: TGTGCCACCAGTGATGCCACATCAATTACTGAAGCTTTCTTT.

In its sample, this clonotype was seen a few times. The rearrangement links TRBV7-2 to TRBJ1-2, with TRBD1 matching over 7 bases. With 4 bases clipped from V and 6 bases from J, the junction kept 8 bases outside the gene matches. The germline V gene has CDR1 SGHTA and CDR2 FQGNSA. The CDR3 has 14 amino acids. CDR3 protein: CASSSQRQGNGYTF. The CDR3 DNA reads as TGTGCCAGCAGCTCCCAACGACAGGGCAATGGCTACACCTTC. The whole variable domain, filled in from reference TRBV7-2 and TRBJ1-2, reads GAGVSQSPSNKVTEKGKDVELRCDPISGHTALYWYRQSLGQGLEFLIYFQGNSAPDKSGLPSDRFSAERTGGSVSTLTIQRTQQEDSAVYLCASSSQRQGNGYTFGSGTRLTVV.

Details on this clonotype: Compared with germline, one end of the junction differs, possibly owing to a read error. The chain carries TRBV7-2 and TRBJ2-7; D is unclear. The CDR3 is 14 residues long. The germline CDR1 and CDR2 sequences are SGHTA and FQGNSA. In nucleotides, the CDR3 is TGTGCCAGCAGCTTCTTACTGGCCTCCTACGAGCAATACTTC. It encodes CASSFLLASYEQYF. Based on the CDR3 plus reference TRBV7-2 and TRBJ2-7, the full variable domain is GAGVSQSPSNKVTEKGKDVELRCDPISGHTALYWYRQSLGQGLEFLIYFQGNSAPDKSGLPSDRFSAERTGGSVSTLTIQRTQQEDSAVYLCASSFLLASYEQYFGPGTRLTVT.

To note about this clonotype: The germline gene is not matched at one end of the junction; a read error may be the cause. The rearrangement uses TRBV4-2 and TRBJ2-3, with D maybe TRBD2 (6 bases). Germline CDR1 and CDR2: LGHNA and YNFKEQ. The length of the CDR3 is 13 residues. The CDR3 loop reads CASGGHSTGTQYF. Here the CDR3 DNA reads TGTGCCAGCGGAGGGCATAGCACAGGTACGCAGTATTTT.

The CDR3, as DNA: TGTGCCACCAGTGATGTTGGCGCGGGGGAGGTGGCAGATACGCAGTATTTT. Translated, it gives CATSDVGAGEVADTQYF. V usage is TRBV24-1 and J usage is TRBJ2-3; 7 bases are a match to TRBD2. Trimming took 3 bases from V and 4 from J; bases not matched to a gene: 12. This CDR3 has 17 amino acids. The germline V gene encodes CDR1 KGHDR and CDR2 SFDVKD.

The V call is TRBV9, the J call TRBJ2-1; maybe TRBD1 (6 bases). V shed 0 bases and J shed 3 bases, with 16 bases lying between them. The CDR3 covers 17 residues. CDR1 and CDR2 (germline): SGDLS, YYNGEE. CDR3: CASSVVGDRHNYNEQFF. The CDR3 coding sequence is TGTGCCAGCAGCGTAGTGGGAGACAGGCATAACTACAATGAGCAGTTCTTC.

There are a few counts of this clonotype. The chain combines TRBV2 with TRBJ2-7, with 12 bases aligning to TRBD1. Germline CDR1 is SNHLY and CDR2 is FYNNEI. The CDR3 is made up of 15 amino acids. Trimming cost V 3 bases and J 1 base; bases outside gene matches: 1. The CDR3 coding sequence is TGTGCCAGCAGTGAGGGACAGGGGGCGTCCTACGAGCAGTACTTC. Translation: CASSEGQGASYEQYF.

Points on this clonotype: The junction differs from germline at one of its ends, possibly a read error. V gene TRBV20-1 combines with J gene TRBJ2-1; TRBD2 might be the D (5 bases). The CDR3 is 13 amino acids. In germline, CDR1 is DFQATT, CDR2 SNEGSKA (reference sequence). As DNA, the CDR3 is TGCAGTTCTAGGCCTCTAGCCGGCAATGAGCAGTTCTTC. It codes for CSSRPLAGNEQFF.

The V call is TRBV7-2, the J call TRBJ2-5, with TRBD1 identical over 9 bases. Unmatched junction bases numbered 8, after V lost 1 base and J lost 11 bases. The germline gives CDR1 SGHTA, CDR2 FQGNSA. There are 14 residues in the CDR3. CDR3 protein: CASSLVQGAGEQYF. The CDR3 bases are TGTGCCAGCAGCTTAGTACAGGGGGCTGGGGAGCAGTACTTC.

The V gene is TRBV20-1, the J gene TRBJ2-5, with TRBD2 matching 9 bases. The CDR3 runs to 18 residues. Germline V gives CDR1 DFQATT, CDR2 SNEGSKA (reference sequence). V lost 6 bases, J lost 1 base, and 18 bases stayed unmatched. As DNA, the CDR3 is TGCAGTGCCCCCGGGGTAGCGGGGGCCCCTACCACCCAAGAGACCCAGTACTTC. Translation gives CSAPGVAGAPTTQETQYF.

This clonotype was observed many times. The V gene is TRBV3-1, the J gene TRBJ2-1, with 9 positions matching TRBD2. Germline V gene lookup returns CDR1 LGHDT and CDR2 YNNKEL (reference sequence). The trim removed 0 bases at V and 10 bases at J, leaving 7 bases unmatched. CDR3 length: 15 residues. CDR3: CASSQDWRGGGEQFF. CDR3 coding DNA: TGTGCCAGCAGCCAAGATTGGCGGGGGGGAGGGGAGCAGTTCTTC.

V gene TRBV2 combines with J gene TRBJ2-4; D is possibly TRBD2 (5 bases). V shed 3 bases and J shed 0 bases, with 12 bases lying between them. Germline CDR1 and CDR2: SNHLY and FYNNEI. The CDR3 has 16 amino acids. CDR3 in amino acids: CASSELIAIAKNIQYF. In DNA form, the CDR3 reads TGTGCCAGCAGTGAGTTAATAGCGATAGCCAAAAACATTCAGTACTTC.

The V call is TRBV2, the J call TRBJ2-5; 7 bases fit TRBD2. The length of the CDR3 is 12 residues. V lost 7 bases, J lost 4 bases, and 3 bases stayed unmatched. The V gene's germline CDR1 is SNHLY and CDR2 FYNNEI. CDR3 protein: CASKGLVETQYF. CDR3 DNA sequence: TGTGCCAGCAAAGGACTAGTAGAGACCCAGTACTTC. Combining the CDR3 with reference TRBV2 and TRBJ2-5 gives the whole variable domain EPEVTQTPSHQVTQMGQEVILRCVPISNHLYFYWYRQILGQKVEFLVSFYNNEISEKSEIFDDQFSVERPDGSNFTLKIRSTKLEDSAMYFCASKGLVETQYFGPGTRLLVL.

J is TRBJ2-7 and V is TRBV10-3; no definite D call. The CDR3 contains 13 residues. Germline V gene lookup returns CDR1 ENHRY and CDR2 SYGVKD. Between the trimmed V and J ends, which lost 4 bases and 2 bases, there was a span of 9 bases. CDR3 in DNA: TGTGCCATCAGTGCGGCAACTACCTACGAGCAGTACTTC. Translating gives CAISAATTYEQYF.

This rearrangement joins TRBV7-9 to TRBJ2-4, with TRBD1 matching 8 bases. The V gene's germline CDR1 is SEHNR and CDR2 FQNEAQ (reference sequence). V lost 5 bases and J lost 6; bases outside the gene matches: 6. The CDR3 sequence is 14 residues long. The CDR3 sequence: CASSPRTGTNIQYF. The CDR3 region has the DNA TGTGCCAGCAGCCCGCGGACAGGGACAAACATTCAGTACTTC.